A single sample is the source of the 8 T cell receptor beta chains below, sequenced in a study of blood T cell repertoires in COVID-19. Clones were sequenced by immunoSEQ multiplex PCR, and TCRdb holds only the in-frame ones, with some missing. Seen here are fewer than 300,000 clones, about 88% observed once, and the top ten hold 1.4% to 1.5%. Sequencing was carried out using peripheral blood. These TCRs come from a human donor with COVID-19, enrolled during active disease. The donor label of this sample is uncertain.

This clone was seen a few times. This CDR3 is CASSWGQISYNEQFF. CDR3 coding DNA: TGTGCCAGCAGTTGGGGACAGATCTCCTACAATGAGCAGTTCTTC. The chain is built from TRBV6-5 and TRBJ2-1, with TRBD1 matching over 7 bases. The J segment lost 0 bases and the V segment lost 4 bases, leaving 3 bases of the junction unmatched. The CDR3 is made up of 15 amino acids. Looked up from germline, CDR1 is MNHEY and CDR2 is SVGAGI.

This CDR3 is CASRPSGENYNEQFF. CDR3 nucleotide sequence: TGTGCCAGCAGGCCTAGCGGGGAAAACTACAATGAGCAGTTCTTC. The chain uses TRBV28 and TRBJ2-1; 9 bases are shared with TRBD2. Germline CDR1 is MDHEN and CDR2 is SYDVKM. The CDR3 is made up of 15 amino acids. V shed 6 bases, J shed 3 bases, and the junction held 6 bases outside the gene matches.

This chain joins TRBV4-3 and TRBJ1-5; TRBD1 matches 7 bases. The length of the CDR3 is 17 residues. Per the germline V gene, CDR1 is LGHNA and CDR2 is YSLEER. V dropped 0 bases and J dropped 7; count of bases not matched to a gene: 12. CDR3 sequence: CASSQDYDRAGWQPQHF. As DNA, the CDR3 is TGCGCCAGCAGCCAAGATTACGACAGGGCAGGATGGCAGCCCCAGCATTTT.

The chain uses TRBV5-1 and TRBJ1-4, with D perhaps matching TRBD1 (6 bases). V gave up 0 bases and J gave up 0 bases, with 12 bases separating them. The CDR3 consists of 17 residues. Germline CDR1 reads SGHRS; CDR2 reads YFSETQ. CDR3: CASSLARDTSTNEKLFF. CDR3 DNA sequence: TGCGCCAGCAGCTTGGCCCGGGACACCTCAACTAATGAAAAACTGTTTTTT.

The rearrangement joins TRBV12-5 to TRBJ1-1; tentative D call: TRBD1 (5 bases). Germline V gene lookup returns CDR1 LGHNT and CDR2 FRNRAP. The CDR3 totals 15 residues. The V and J ends lost 8 bases and 0 bases respectively, with 16 bases between them. The CDR3 sequence is CASKGRGGLNTEAFF. In DNA form, the CDR3 reads TGTGCTAGTAAGGGAAGGGGCGGTCTGAACACTGAAGCTTTCTTT.

V and J are TRBV5-1 and TRBJ2-7; no definite D call. The CDR3 spans 15 residues. Per germline, CDR1 SGHRS and CDR2 YFSETQ. Trimming stripped 1 base from V and 0 bases from J, with 11 bases between. The CDR3 region is CASSLNTDASYEQYF. For the CDR3, the DNA is TGCGCCAGCAGCTTGAATACAGATGCCTCCTACGAGCAGTACTTC.

V gene TRBV5-5 combines with J gene TRBJ2-7; the match to TRBD1 covers 9 bases. V dropped 4 bases and J dropped 7; count of bases not matched to a gene: 12. This CDR3 region has 15 residues. Germline V gives CDR1 SGHKS, CDR2 YYEKEE (reference sequence). The CDR3 DNA follows: TGTGCCAGCAGCCAAAGCCGGACAGGGGAGCGGGAGCAGTACTTC. As protein: CASSQSRTGEREQYF.

V usage is TRBV3-1 (or the pseudogene TRBV3-2) and J usage is TRBJ2-3; a weak D match, TRBD2 (7 bases). Germline CDR1 LGHDT, CDR2 YNNKEL (reference sequence). The CDR3 runs to 16 residues. Trimming cost V 5 bases and J 2 bases, with 17 bases left between them. The CDR3 loop is CASSGGASGFTDTQYF. For the CDR3, the DNA is TGTGCCAGCAGCGGGGGGGCTAGCGGTTTCACAGATACGCAGTATTTT.